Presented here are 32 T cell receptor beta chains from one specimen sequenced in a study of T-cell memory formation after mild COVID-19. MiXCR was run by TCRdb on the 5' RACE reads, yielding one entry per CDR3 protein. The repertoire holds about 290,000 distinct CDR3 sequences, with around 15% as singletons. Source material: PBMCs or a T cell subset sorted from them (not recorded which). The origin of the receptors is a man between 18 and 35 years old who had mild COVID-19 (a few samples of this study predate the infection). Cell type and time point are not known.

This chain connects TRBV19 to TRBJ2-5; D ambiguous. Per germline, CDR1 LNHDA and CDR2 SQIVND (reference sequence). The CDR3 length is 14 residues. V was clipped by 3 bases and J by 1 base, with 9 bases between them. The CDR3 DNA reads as TGTGCCAGTAGTATGACGGTTATCCAAGAGACCCAGTACTTC. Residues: CASSMTVIQETQYF.

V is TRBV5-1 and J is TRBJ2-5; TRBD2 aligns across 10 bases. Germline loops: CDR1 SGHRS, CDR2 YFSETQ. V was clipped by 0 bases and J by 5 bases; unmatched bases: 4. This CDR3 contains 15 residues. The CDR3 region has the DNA TGCGCCAGCAGCTTGGAGCGGACTAGCGGCGAGACCCAGTACTTC. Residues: CASSLERTSGETQYF.

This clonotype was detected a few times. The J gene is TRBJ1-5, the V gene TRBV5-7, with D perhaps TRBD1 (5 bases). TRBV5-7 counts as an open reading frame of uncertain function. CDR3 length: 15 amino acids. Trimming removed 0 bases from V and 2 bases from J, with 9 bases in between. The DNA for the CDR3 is TGTGCCAGCAGCTTGGGGGGGGAGCGCAATCAGCCCCAGCATTTT. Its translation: CASSLGGERNQPQHF.

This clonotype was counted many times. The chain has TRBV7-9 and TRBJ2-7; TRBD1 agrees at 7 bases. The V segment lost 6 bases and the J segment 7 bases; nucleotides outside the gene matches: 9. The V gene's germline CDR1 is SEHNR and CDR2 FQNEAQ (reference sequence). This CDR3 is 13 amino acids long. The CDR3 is CASSPDRIREQYF. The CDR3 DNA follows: TGTGCCAGCAGTCCGGACAGGATACGGGAGCAGTACTTC.

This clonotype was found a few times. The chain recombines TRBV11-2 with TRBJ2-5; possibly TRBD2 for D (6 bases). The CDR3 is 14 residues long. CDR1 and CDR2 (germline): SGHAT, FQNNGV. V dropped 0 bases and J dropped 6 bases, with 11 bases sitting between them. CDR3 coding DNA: TGTGCCAGCAGCTTAGAAGGACTAAGGCAGACCCAGTACTTC. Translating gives CASSLEGLRQTQYF.

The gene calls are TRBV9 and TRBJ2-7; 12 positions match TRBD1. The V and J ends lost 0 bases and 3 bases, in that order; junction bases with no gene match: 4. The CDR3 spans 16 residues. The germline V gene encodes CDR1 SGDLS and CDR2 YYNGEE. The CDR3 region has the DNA TGTGCCAGCAGCGTAGGGGGACAGGGGGCTGTCTACGAGCAGTACTTC. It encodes CASSVGGQGAVYEQYF.

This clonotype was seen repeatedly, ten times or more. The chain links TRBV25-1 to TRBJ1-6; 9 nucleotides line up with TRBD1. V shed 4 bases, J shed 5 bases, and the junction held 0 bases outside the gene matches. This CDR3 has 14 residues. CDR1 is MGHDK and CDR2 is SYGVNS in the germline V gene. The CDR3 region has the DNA TGTGCCAGCAGTGGACAGGGGGATAATTCACCCCTCCACTTT. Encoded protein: CASSGQGDNSPLHF.

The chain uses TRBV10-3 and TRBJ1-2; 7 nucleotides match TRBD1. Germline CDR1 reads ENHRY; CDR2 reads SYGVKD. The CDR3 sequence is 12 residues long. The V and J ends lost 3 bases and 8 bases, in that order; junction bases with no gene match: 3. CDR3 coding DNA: TGTGCCATCAGTGAAGAGGGGGCCGGCTACACCTTC. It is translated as CAISEEGAGYTF.

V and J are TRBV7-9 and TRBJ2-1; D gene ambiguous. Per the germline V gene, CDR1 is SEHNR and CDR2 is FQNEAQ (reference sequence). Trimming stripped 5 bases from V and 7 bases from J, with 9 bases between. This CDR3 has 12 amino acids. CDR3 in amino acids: CASSPTLNEQFF. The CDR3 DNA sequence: TGTGCCAGCAGCCCCACCCTGAATGAGCAGTTCTTC.

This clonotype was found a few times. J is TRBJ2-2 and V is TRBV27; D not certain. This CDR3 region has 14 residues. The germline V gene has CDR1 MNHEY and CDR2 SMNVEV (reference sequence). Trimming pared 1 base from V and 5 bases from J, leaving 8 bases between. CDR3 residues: CASSLLQETGELFF. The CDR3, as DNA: TGTGCCAGCAGTTTATTGCAGGAGACCGGGGAGCTGTTTTTT.

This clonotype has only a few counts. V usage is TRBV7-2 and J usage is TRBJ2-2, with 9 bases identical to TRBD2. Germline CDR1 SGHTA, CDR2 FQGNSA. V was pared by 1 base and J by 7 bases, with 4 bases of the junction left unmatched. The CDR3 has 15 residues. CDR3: CASSLVGSGGGELFF. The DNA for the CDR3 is TGTGCCAGCAGCTTAGTTGGTAGCGGGGGCGGGGAGCTGTTTTTT.

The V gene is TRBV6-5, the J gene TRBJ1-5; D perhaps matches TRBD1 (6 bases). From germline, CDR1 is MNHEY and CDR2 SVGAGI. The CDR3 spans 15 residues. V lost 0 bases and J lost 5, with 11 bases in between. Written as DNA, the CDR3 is TGTGCCAGCAGTTACTCGCGGGGGCGCGATCAGCCCCAGCATTTT. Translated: CASSYSRGRDQPQHF.

Written as DNA, the CDR3 is TGCGCCAGCAGACAGGGAGGCGGCACTGAAGCTTTCTTT. Protein: CASRQGGGTEAFF. The chain couples TRBV10-1 to TRBJ1-1; D is possibly TRBD1 (6 bases). Germline CDR1 WNHNN, CDR2 SYGVQD (reference sequence). V was pared by 6 bases and J by 4 bases, with 12 bases between. This CDR3 has 13 residues.

CDR3 nucleotide sequence: TGTGCCAGGGGACTAGCGGCAGATACGCAGTATTTT. It is translated as CARGLAADTQYF. The rearrangement uses TRBV12-3 or TRBV12-4 and TRBJ2-3; 11 bases match TRBD2. CDR3 length: 12 amino acids. The junction had 0 bases not matched to a gene; V was cut back by 9 bases and J by 4 bases.

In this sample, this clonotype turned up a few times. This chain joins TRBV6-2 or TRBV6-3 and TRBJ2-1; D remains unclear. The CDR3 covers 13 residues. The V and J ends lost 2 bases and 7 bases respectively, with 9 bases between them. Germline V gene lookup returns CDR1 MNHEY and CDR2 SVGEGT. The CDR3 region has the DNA TGTGCCAGCAGTTACACGCCCGTAAATGAGCAGTTCTTC. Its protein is CASSYTPVNEQFF.

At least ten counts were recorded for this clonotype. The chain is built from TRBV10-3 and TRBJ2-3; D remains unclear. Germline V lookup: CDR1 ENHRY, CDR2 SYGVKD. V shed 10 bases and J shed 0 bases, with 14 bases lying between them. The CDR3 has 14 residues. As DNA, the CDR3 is TGTGCCACTAAACCGGGTTTTAGCACAGATACGCAGTATTTT. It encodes CATKPGFSTDTQYF.

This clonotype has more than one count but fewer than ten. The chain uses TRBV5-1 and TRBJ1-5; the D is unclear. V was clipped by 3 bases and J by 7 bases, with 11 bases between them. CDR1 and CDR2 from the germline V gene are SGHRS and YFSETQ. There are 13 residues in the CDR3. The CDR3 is CASSWEIGQPQHF. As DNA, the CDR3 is TGCGCCAGCAGCTGGGAAATTGGGCAGCCCCAGCATTTT.

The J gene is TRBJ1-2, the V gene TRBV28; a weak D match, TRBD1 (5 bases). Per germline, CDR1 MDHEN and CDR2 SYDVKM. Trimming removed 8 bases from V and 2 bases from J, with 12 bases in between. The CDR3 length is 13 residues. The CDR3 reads CASGLGENYGYTF. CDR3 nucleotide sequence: TGTGCCAGCGGACTGGGGGAGAACTATGGCTACACCTTC.

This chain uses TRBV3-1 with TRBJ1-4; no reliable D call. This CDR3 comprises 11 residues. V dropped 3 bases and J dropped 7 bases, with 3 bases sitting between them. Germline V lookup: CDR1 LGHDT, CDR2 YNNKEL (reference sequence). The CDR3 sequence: CASSHGEKLFF. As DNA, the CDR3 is TGTGCCAGCAGCCACGGTGAAAAACTGTTTTTT.

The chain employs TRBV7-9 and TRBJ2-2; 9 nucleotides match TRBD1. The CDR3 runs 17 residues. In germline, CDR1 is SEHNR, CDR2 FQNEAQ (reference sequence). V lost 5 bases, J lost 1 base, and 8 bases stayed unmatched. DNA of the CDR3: TGTGCCAGCAGCGTAGGCGGACAGGGGAGGAACACCGGGGAGCTGTTTTTT. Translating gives CASSVGGQGRNTGELFF.

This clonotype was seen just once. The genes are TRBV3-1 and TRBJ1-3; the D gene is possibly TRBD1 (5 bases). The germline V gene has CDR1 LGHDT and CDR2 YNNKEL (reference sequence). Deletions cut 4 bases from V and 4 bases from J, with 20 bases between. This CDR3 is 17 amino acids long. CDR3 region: CASSRHHLQEPGNTIYF. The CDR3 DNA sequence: TGTGCCAGCAGCCGACATCATCTACAGGAACCGGGAAACACCATATATTTT.

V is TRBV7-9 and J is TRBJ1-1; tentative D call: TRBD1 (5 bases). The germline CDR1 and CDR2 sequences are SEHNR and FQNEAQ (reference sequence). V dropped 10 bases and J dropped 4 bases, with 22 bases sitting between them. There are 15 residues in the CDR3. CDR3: CATAMYRQFITEAFF. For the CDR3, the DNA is TGTGCCACCGCGATGTATCGACAGTTTATCACTGAAGCTTTCTTT.

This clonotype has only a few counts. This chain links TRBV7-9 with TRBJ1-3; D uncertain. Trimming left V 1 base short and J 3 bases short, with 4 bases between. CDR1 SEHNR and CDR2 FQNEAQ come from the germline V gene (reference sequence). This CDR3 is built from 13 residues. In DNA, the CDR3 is TGTGCCAGCAGCTTAGTCGATGGAAACACCATATATTTT. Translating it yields CASSLVDGNTIYF.

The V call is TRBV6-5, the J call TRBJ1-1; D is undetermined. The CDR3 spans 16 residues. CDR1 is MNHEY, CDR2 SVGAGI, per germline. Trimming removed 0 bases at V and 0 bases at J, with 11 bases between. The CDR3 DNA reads TGTGCCAGCAGTTACTCAGGAGGAAGTCTGAACACTGAAGCTTTCTTT. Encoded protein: CASSYSGGSLNTEAFF.

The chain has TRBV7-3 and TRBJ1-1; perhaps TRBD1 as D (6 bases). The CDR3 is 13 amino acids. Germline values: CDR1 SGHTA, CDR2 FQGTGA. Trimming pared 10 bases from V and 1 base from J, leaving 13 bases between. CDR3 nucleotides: TGTGCCACCGCCCGGGGGGCGAACACTGAAGCTTTCTTT. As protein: CATARGANTEAFF.

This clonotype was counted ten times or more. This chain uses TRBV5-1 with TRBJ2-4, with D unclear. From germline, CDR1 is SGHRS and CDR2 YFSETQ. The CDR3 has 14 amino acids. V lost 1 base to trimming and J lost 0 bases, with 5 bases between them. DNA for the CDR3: TGCGCCAGCAGCTTGACGGTAGCCAAAAACATTCAGTACTTC. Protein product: CASSLTVAKNIQYF.

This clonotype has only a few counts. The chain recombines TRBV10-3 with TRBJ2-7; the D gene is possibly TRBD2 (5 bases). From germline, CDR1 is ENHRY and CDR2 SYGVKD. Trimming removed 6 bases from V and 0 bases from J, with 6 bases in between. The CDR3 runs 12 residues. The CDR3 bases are TGTGCCATCAGACGGGACTCCTACGAGCAGTACTTC. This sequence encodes CAIRRDSYEQYF.

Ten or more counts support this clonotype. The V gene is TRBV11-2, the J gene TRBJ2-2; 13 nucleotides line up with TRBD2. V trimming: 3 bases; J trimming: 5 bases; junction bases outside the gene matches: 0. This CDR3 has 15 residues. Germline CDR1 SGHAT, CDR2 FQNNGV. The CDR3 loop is CASSLGLAGTGELFF. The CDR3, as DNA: TGTGCCAGCAGCTTGGGACTAGCGGGGACCGGGGAGCTGTTTTTT.

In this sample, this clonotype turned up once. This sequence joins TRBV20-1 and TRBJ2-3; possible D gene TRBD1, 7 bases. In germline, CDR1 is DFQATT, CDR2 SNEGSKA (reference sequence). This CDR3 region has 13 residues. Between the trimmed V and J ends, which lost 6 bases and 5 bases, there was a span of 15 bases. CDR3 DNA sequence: TGCAGTGCCTCAGGGGGGACGGGAGATACGCAGTATTTT. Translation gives CSASGGTGDTQYF.

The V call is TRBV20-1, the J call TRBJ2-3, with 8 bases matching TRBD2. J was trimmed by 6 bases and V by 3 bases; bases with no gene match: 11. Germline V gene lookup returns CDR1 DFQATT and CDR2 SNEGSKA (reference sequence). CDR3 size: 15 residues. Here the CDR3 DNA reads TGCAGTGCTAGGAGAGGCGGGGGGCTGTTCGATACGCAGTATTTT. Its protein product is CSARRGGGLFDTQYF.

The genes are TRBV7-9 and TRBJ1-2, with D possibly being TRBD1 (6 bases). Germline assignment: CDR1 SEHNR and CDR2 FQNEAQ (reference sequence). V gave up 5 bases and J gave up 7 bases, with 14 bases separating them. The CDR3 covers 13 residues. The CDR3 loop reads CASSPGQSVGYTF. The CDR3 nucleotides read TGTGCCAGCAGCCCCGGACAGTCAGTTGGCTACACCTTC.

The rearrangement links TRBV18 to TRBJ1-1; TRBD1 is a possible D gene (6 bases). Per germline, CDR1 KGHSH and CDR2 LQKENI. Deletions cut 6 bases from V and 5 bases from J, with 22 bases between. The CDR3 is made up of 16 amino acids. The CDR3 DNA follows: TGTGCCAGCTCTCCAAACCAGGACAGTAAGGGGACTGAAGCTTTCTTT. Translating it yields CASSPNQDSKGTEAFF. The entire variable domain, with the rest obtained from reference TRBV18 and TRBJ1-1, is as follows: NAGVMQNPRHLVRRRGQEARLRCSPMKGHSHVYWYRQLPEEGLKFMVYLQKENIIDESGMPKERFSAEFPKEGPSILRIQQVVRGDSAAYFCASSPNQDSKGTEAFFGQGTRLTVV.